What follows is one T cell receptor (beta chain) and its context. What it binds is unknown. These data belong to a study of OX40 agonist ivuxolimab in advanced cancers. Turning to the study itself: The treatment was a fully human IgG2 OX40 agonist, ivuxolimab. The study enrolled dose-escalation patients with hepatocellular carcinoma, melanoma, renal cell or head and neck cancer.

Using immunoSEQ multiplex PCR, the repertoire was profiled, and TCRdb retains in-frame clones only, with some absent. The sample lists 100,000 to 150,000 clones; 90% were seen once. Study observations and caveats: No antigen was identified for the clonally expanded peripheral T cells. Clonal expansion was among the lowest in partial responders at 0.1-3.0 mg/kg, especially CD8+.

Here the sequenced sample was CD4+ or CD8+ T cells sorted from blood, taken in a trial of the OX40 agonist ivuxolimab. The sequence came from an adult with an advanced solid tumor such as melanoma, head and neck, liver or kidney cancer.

The CDR3 loop is CASSRGQYYAEAFF. The CDR3 coding sequence is TGTGCCAGCAGTCGGGGGCAGTATTACGCTGAAGCTTTCTTT. The J gene is TRBJ1-1, the V gene TRBV25-1, with a possible D match to TRBD1 (6 bases). The V end was cut by 5 bases, the J end by 6 bases, with 16 bases between. The CDR3 extends over 14 amino acids. Germline V lookup: CDR1 MGHDK, CDR2 SYGVNS.